The 3 T cell receptor beta chains presented below share a single source sample, sequenced in a study of T-cell memory formation after mild COVID-19. TCRdb used MiXCR to reprocess the 5' RACE reads, holding one entry per CDR3 protein. There are a few hundred thousand distinct CDR3 sequences in the sample; more than 20% occur only once, and around an eighth lies in the top ten. Input material: PBMCs or a T cell subset sorted from them (not recorded which). All receptors derive from an adult woman who had mild COVID-19 (a few samples of this study predate the infection). Cell type and time point are not known.

The V call is TRBV2, the J call TRBJ2-2; 7 bases map to TRBD1. Germline assignment: CDR1 SNHLY and CDR2 FYNNEI. This CDR3 spans 15 amino acids. With 6 bases clipped from V and 4 bases from J, the junction kept 8 bases outside the gene matches. The CDR3 reads CASSKTGFGTGELFF. CDR3 DNA sequence: TGTGCCAGCAGCAAGACAGGGTTCGGCACCGGGGAGCTGTTTTTT. Complete variable domain (other parts from reference TRBV2 and TRBJ2-2): EPEVTQTPSHQVTQMGQEVILRCVPISNHLYFYWYRQILGQKVEFLVSFYNNEISEKSEIFDDQFSVERPDGSNFTLKIRSTKLEDSAMYFCASSKTGFGTGELFFGEGSRLTVL.

Points on this clonotype: The junction and the germline gene differ at one end; a read error may be behind it. The chain combines TRBV6-2 or TRBV6-3 with TRBJ1-1; D remains ambiguous. This CDR3 has 12 amino acids. Germline assignment: CDR1 MNHEY and CDR2 SVGEGT. CDR3 DNA: TGTGCCAGCAGCTACTTGGGGTTTGGAGCTTTCTTT. This gives the protein CASSYLGFGAFF.

This chain joins TRBV24-1 and TRBJ1-2; 7 positions match TRBD1. The junction had 4 bases not matched to a gene; V was cut back by 3 bases and J by 7 bases. CDR1 and CDR2 (germline): KGHDR, SFDVKD. The CDR3 consists of 13 residues. CDR3 DNA sequence: TGTGCCACCAGTGATCTAGACAGGGCTGGCTACACCTTC. Translation gives CATSDLDRAGYTF.